This paragraph reports one T cell receptor (beta chain). In its sample, this clonotype was seen many times. It lacks a known antigen. No much larger clone exists at a distance of one base, and base qualities are not known. This sample stems from a study of T cells in Graves' hyperthyroidism and ophthalmopathy (dated by TCRdb to the late 2010s). Regarding the complete study: Peripheral blood was sampled at the time of initial diagnosis, prior to any treatment. TCR V-J signatures able to tell the groups apart were searched for in a discovery cohort of some 97 patients, of whom roughly 42 had Graves' ophthalmopathy and roughly 57 had stable Graves' hyperthyroidism. Whether ophthalmopathy could be predicted prospectively was tested in an independent validation cohort made up of under 20 hyperthyroidism patients plus 17 patients who later progressed to ophthalmopathy. The approximately 98 discovery patients were randomly divided into training and test sets at a 7:3 ratio. In roughly six Graves' hyperthyroidism patients, the study also compared T-cell repertoires from thyroid tissue with T-cell repertoires from blood. Following sampling, methimazole starting at 30 mg daily was given to hyperthyroidism patients, and high-dose intravenous methylprednisolone was given to ophthalmopathy patients. The paper describes TCR Vbeta CDR3 sequencing of more than 120 peripheral blood samples, made up of under 50 ophthalmopathy patients, 70 to 80 hyperthyroidism patients and 17 progressor patients. Findings and caveats that apply to the study as a whole: A model built on a 13 V-J signature distinguished ophthalmopathy from stable hyperthyroidism, reaching 87.88% sensitivity and under 84% specificity in cross-validation and 80%/75% in testing. Most expanded thyroid clonotypes (frequency above 0.001) were also detected in blood, a finding suggesting that blood repertoires may reflect thyroid immune responses. In validation, the model predicted progression to ophthalmopathy a median of about 6 months before onset, with about 64% sensitivity and about 72% specificity. No statistical method was used to set the sample size in advance, and investigators knew the group allocation.

V is trimmed back by 6 bases and J by 3 bases, and the junction contains 6 bases that no gene match accounts for. Counted from cysteine to phenylalanine, this CDR3 has 14 amino acids. Solely the CDR3 DNA is kept, with 42 bases framed from the first base. The germline V gene encodes CDR1 MNHEY and CDR2 SVGEGT. Stable Graves' hyperthyroidism was defined as no progression to ophthalmopathy during 18 months of follow-up. Hyperthyroidism patients were aged 18 to 65 years and newly diagnosed, with disease duration of less than 2 months. The study excluded patients with uncontrolled infections, other autoimmune diseases, pregnancy or lactation. Diagnoses relied on clinical symptoms, serum thyroxine and TRAb, thyroid ultrasound and orbital computed tomography. PBMCs were separated from roughly 10 ml of fresh peripheral blood using Ficoll-Paque density gradient centrifugation. Total RNA was extracted using Trizol reagent, and RNA quality was assessed on an Agilent 2100 Bioanalyzer.

The TCR beta CDR3 regions were amplified from the RNA transcripts. The first round of RT-PCR for the TCR CDR3 was performed with the HTBI primer set and the Qiagen OneStep RT-PCR kit. Libraries were constructed in a second round of multiplex PCR, after which size selection and purification were carried out. Paired-end sequencing of the libraries was performed with 100 bp reads on an Illumina HiSeq2000. The study's own analysis went as follows. SOAPnuke was used to process the raw data, removing reads that contained adapters or uncalled bases, had a mean Phred below 15, or lacked an exact match to the constant primer or identifier. High-quality paired reads were merged using COPE v1.2.5, and each unique nucleotide sequence was defined as a clonotype. Clonotypes were aligned to IMGT TRBV, TRBD and TRBJ reference segments using MiTCR v1.1. The analysis included only V-J combinations with a frequency above 0.0001, which together covered 99% to 99.2% of the repertoires. A TCS score was defined as the ratio between F50 (clonal expansion) and ExV (chaos), using BLOSUM62-based TCRdist between CDR3 peptides within each V-J. Welch's t-statistics and random forest reduced 514 V-J features to fewer than 15, which were used in a naive Bayes classifier (R e1071). The public reads were run again by TCRdb, first through fastp at Q25 and then through MiXCR, and only productive beta chains were kept. Each CDR3 protein appears once, grouped with its most common genes and DNA. V and J calls and clone size were set by TCRdb, not the authors. This sample lists 450,000 to 600,000 distinct CDR3 sequences; 12% to 15% were detected once. 14% of the sample is taken by the ten largest.

Input material: blood. The rearrangement joined TRBV6-2 or TRBV6-3 to TRBJ2-7, and 9 junctional nucleotides match TRBD1. This TCR was sampled from a woman in her forties with Graves' hyperthyroidism. The DNA is TGTGCCAGCAGGCGTGGGACAGGGATCTACGAGCAGTACTTC. This sequence encodes CASRRGTGIYEQYF.